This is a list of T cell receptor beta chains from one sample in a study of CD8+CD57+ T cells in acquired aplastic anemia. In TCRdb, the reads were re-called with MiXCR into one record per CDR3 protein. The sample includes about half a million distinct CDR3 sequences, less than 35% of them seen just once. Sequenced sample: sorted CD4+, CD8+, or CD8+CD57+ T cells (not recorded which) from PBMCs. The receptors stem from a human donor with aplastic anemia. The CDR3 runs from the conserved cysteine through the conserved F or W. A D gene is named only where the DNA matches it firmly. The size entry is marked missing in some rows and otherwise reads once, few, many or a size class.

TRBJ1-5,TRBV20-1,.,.,CSANQGYSDQPQHF,TGCAGTGCAAATCAGGGTTATAGCGATCAGCCCCAGCATTTT
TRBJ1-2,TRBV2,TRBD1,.,CASRVGTGEGYTF,TGTGCCAGCAGGGTTGGGACAGGGGAGGGCTACACCTTC
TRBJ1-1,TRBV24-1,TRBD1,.,CATSSGGPNTEAFF,TGTGCCACCAGCTCAGGGGGGCCGAACACTGAAGCTTTCTTT
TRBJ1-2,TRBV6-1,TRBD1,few,CASSGEDRGYGYTF,TGTGCCAGCAGTGGGGAGGACAGGGGCTATGGCTACACCTTC
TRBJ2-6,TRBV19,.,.,CASSGQILTF,TGTGCCAGTAGCGGACAGATCCTGACTTTC
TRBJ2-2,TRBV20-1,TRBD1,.,CSASRDSANTGELFF,TGCAGTGCTAGCAGGGACAGCGCGAACACCGGGGAGCTGTTTTTT
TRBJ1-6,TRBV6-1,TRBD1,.,CACRVGQGFESPLHF,TGTGCCTGCAGAGTCGGACAGGGGTTTGAGTCACCCCTCCACTTT
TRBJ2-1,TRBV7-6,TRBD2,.,CASSLRLAGVKGYNEQFF,TGTGCCAGCAGCTTAAGACTAGCGGGAGTAAAGGGGTACAATGAGCAGTTCTTC
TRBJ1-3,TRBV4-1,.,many,CASSQVGLGNTIYF,TGCGCCAGCAGCCAAGTGGGGCTCGGAAACACCATATATTTT
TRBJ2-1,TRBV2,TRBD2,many,CASRPPVGGLTFF,TGTGCCAGCAGACCGCCGGTGGGGGGGTTGACGTTCTTC
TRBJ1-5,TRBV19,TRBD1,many,CASSQDRGNQPQHF,TGTGCCAGCAGCCAAGACAGGGGGAATCAGCCCCAGCATTTT
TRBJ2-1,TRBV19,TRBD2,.,CASSSLFSGSYNEQFF,TGTGCCAGTAGTAGCCTTTTTAGCGGGAGTTACAATGAGCAGTTCTTC
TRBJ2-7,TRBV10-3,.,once,CAISRGEGPSYEQYF,TGTGCCATCAGTAGGGGAGAGGGACCCTCCTACGAGCAGTACTTC
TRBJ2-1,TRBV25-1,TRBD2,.,CASSEPITTSGGARGNEQFF,TGTGCCAGCAGTGAACCCATCACTACTAGCGGGGGGGCCCGTGGCAATGAGCAGTTCTTC
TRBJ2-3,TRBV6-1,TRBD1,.,CASRWGTGSDTQYF,TGTGCCAGCAGATGGGGGACAGGGTCGGATACGCAGTATTTT
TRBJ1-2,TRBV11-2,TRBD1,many,CASSLMVRQGAEYGYTF,TGTGCCAGCAGCTTAATGGTCCGCCAGGGGGCAGAATATGGCTACACCTTC
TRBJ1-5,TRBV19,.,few,CASSLSSVGVSNQPQHF,TGTGCCAGCAGTTTATCTTCCGTTGGGGTTAGCAATCAGCCCCAGCATTTT
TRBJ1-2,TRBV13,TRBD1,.,CASSGRDRDPYGYTF,TGTGCCAGCAGCGGACGGGACAGGGACCCTTATGGCTACACCTTC
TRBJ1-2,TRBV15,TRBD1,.,CATSRGGGQGIGGYTF,TGTGCCACCAGCAGAGGCGGGGGACAGGGAATCGGTGGCTACACCTTC
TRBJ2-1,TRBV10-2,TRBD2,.,CTSRDLAGLAGNEQFF,TGCACCAGCAGAGATCTCGCGGGACTAGCGGGCAATGAGCAGTTCTTC
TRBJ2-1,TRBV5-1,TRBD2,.,CASSSGTSGGYNEQFF,TGCGCCAGCAGCTCGGGGACTAGCGGGGGGTACAATGAGCAGTTCTTC
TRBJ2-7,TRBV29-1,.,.,CSGSDGNYEQYF,TGCAGCGGATCGGACGGTAACTACGAGCAGTACTTC
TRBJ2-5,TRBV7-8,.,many,CASSLALLKETQYF,TGTGCCAGCAGCTTAGCACTGCTAAAAGAGACCCAGTACTTC
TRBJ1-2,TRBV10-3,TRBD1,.,CATLQGALINYGYTF,TGTGCCACCCTACAGGGGGCACTAATTAACTATGGCTACACCTTC
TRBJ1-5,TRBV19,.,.,CASTQGNSNQPQHF,TGTGCCAGCACCCAGGGAAATAGCAATCAGCCCCAGCATTTT
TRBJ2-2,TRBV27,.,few,CASRPQGGGELFF,TGTGCCAGCAGACCTCAGGGAGGCGGGGAGCTGTTTTTT
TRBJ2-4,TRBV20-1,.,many,CSARRTNIQYF,TGCAGTGCTAGACGGACAAACATTCAGTACTTC
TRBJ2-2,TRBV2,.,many,CASRTGNTGELFF,TGTGCCAGCAGGACAGGAAACACCGGGGAGCTGTTTTTT
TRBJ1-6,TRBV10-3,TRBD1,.,CAISEDGTGGSPLHF,TGTGCCATCAGTGAGGACGGGACAGGGGGCTCACCCCTCCACTTT
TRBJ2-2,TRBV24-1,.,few,CATSIRTGELFF,TGTGCCACCAGTATAAGGACCGGGGAGCTGTTTTTT
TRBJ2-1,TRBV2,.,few,CASSERQGYNEQFF,TGTGCCAGCAGTGAAAGGCAGGGATACAATGAGCAGTTCTTC
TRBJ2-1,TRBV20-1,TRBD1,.,CSARGFGTGDNEQFF,TGCAGTGCTAGAGGATTTGGGACAGGGGACAATGAGCAGTTCTTC
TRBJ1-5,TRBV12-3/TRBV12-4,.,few,CASSFGRNNQPQHF,TGTGCCAGCAGTTTTGGGAGGAACAATCAGCCCCAGCATTTT
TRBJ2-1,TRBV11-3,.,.,CASSQELVTGSEQFF,TGTGCCAGCAGCCAAGAATTGGTAACTGGTTCTGAGCAGTTCTTC
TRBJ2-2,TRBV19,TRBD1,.,CASSTGTGGTGELFF,TGTGCCAGTAGTACCGGGACAGGGGGCACCGGGGAGCTGTTTTTT
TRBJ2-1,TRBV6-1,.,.,CASRNEIFKAIEQFF,TGTGCCAGCAGGAACGAGATCTTTAAGGCAATCGAGCAGTTCTTC
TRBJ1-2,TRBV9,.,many,CASSVDEEGYGYTF,TGTGCCAGCAGCGTAGACGAGGAAGGCTATGGCTACACCTTC
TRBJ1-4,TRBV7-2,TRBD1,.,CASSPNRGPNEKLFF,TGTGCCAGCAGCCCCAACAGGGGTCCTAATGAAAAACTGTTTTTT
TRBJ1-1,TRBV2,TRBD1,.,CASRQRQGQNTEAFF,TGTGCCAGCAGACAGAGACAGGGCCAGAACACTGAAGCTTTCTTT
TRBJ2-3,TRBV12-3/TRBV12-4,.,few,CASSKSRISDTQYF,TGTGCCAGCAGTAAAAGCAGAATTTCAGATACGCAGTATTTT